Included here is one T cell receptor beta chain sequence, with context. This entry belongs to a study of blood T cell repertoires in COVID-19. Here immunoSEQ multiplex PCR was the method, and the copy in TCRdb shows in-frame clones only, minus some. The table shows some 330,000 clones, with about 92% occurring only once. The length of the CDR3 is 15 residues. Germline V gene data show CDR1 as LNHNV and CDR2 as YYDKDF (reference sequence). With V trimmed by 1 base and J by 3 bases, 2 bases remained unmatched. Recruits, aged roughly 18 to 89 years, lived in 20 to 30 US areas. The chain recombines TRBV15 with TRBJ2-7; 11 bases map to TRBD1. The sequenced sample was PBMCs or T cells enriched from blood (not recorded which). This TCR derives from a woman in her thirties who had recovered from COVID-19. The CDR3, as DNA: TGTGCCACCAGCAGAGGGGGGACAGGGGGCTACGAGCAGTACTTC. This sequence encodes CATSRGGTGGYEQYF.